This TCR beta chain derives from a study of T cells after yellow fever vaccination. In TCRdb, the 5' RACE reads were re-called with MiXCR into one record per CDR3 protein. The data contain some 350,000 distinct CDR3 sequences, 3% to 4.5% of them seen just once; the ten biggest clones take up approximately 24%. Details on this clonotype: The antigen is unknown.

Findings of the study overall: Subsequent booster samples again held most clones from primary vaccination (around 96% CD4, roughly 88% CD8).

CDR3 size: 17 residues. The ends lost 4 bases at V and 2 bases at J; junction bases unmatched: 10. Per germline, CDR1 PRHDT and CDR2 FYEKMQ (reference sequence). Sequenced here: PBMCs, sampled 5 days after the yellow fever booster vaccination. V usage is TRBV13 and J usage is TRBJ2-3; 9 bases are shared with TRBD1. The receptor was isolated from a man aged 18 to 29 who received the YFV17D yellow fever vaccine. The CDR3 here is CASSSGGQGANTDTQYF. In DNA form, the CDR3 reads TGTGCCAGCAGCTCTGGGGGACAGGGTGCCAACACAGATACGCAGTATTTT.